This TCR beta chain was recorded in a study of T cells in Graves' hyperthyroidism and ophthalmopathy. Study context: At initial diagnosis, before any treatment had begun, peripheral blood was obtained. Overall study findings and caveats: In validation, the model predicted ophthalmopathy. These predictions came a median about 6.8 months before onset.

Concerning this clonotype itself: The antigen is unknown.

The investigators amplified TCR beta CDR3 regions from RNA transcripts. First-round RT-PCR of the TCR CDR3 relied on the HTBI primer set. TCRdb re-called the multiplex PCR reads with MiXCR, one entry per CDR3 protein. The profile shows some 490,000 distinct CDR3 sequences, 15% to 20% of them singletons. The germline V gene encodes CDR1 DFQATT and CDR2 SNEGSKA (reference sequence). J was trimmed by 5 bases and V by 0 bases; bases with no gene match: 9. There are 16 residues in the CDR3. Sequenced: blood. The receptor comes from a young woman with Graves' ophthalmopathy. The rearrangement joins TRBV20-1 to TRBJ2-7, with 11 bases lining up with TRBD2. CDR3 residues: CSAREVLAGGPHEQYF. The CDR3, as DNA: TGCAGTGCTAGAGAGGTCTTAGCGGGAGGGCCTCACGAGCAGTACTTC.